The sequence of this T cell receptor (beta chain) was determined in a study of blood T cell repertoires in COVID-19. In the study overall: Samples representing acute and convalescent COVID-19 were sourced from the United States, Italy and Spain. PBMCs, B-cell-depleted T cells, or T cells were the source of the cDNA or gDNA that made up the material.

V dropped 4 bases and J dropped 0 bases, with 5 bases sitting between them. The CDR3 is 13 residues long. Germline V gene sequence: CDR1 SGHTA, CDR2 FQGNSA. As originally analysed: Reference gene primer amplification gave estimated nucleated cell counts. The data were produced by immunoSEQ multiplex PCR, yet TCRdb's version contains in-frame clones alone and is incomplete. D and trimming were read from the DNA, whereas the V and J calls and clone size are those reported in that table. The data show around 190,000 clones, with 65% to 90% seen just once and roughly 1.4% held by the top ten. The rearrangement joins TRBV7-2 to TRBJ2-3; D remains ambiguous. The sequence was collected from a human donor in a cohort sampled during active COVID-19. Sequencing input: peripheral blood. Here the CDR3 reads CASSSSSTDTQYF. The CDR3 DNA reads TGTGCCAGCAGCTCCTCTAGCACAGATACGCAGTATTTT.